The 14 T cell receptor beta chains below come from one sample, sequenced in a study of post-analysis software for immune sequencing data. These receptors are not linked to any known antigen. Overall study findings and caveats: About five TRBV segments occurring more often in patients than controls included TRBV5-6, TRBV5-1 and TRBV20-1.

Researchers reported that TCR beta cDNA libraries carried unique molecular identifiers. TCRdb passed the PCR reads through MiXCR, listing each CDR3 protein once. Here the sample spans some 690,000 distinct CDR3 sequences, 25% to 30% being singletons. Sequenced: blood. Receptors were obtained from a girl between 10 and 17 years old with multiple sclerosis.

For the CDR3, the DNA is TGCGCCAGCAGTGAGTCGTTCGGCTACACAGATACGCAGTATTTT. This encodes CASSESFGYTDTQYF. V and J are TRBV10-1 and TRBJ2-3; no firm D call. Looked up from germline, CDR1 is WNHNN and CDR2 is SYGVQD (reference sequence). The CDR3 length is 15 residues. Trimming took off 0 bases at V and 2 bases at J, with 9 bases between the two ends.

This clonotype was seen a handful of times. The genes are TRBV7-9 and TRBJ2-3; 13 bases fit TRBD2. The germline V gene encodes CDR1 SEHNR and CDR2 FQNEAQ (reference sequence). The CDR3 has 16 residues. The V gene end was trimmed by 5 bases and the J gene end by 4 bases; junction bases not matched to a gene: 6. The DNA of the CDR3 is TGTGCCAGCAGCGACACGACTAGCGGGGGGCCAGATACGCAGTATTTT. Amino acid sequence: CASSDTTSGGPDTQYF.

This clonotype has ten or more counts. V is TRBV29-1 and J is TRBJ2-5; no clear D gene. The germline V and J ends were trimmed by 6 bases and 0 bases, with 8 bases remaining between them. The CDR3 contains 12 residues. CDR1 is SQVTM, CDR2 ANQGSEA, per germline. CDR3 protein: CSVQPNQETQYF. As DNA, the CDR3 is TGCAGCGTCCAACCAAACCAAGAGACCCAGTACTTC.

This clonotype was counted many times. The chain carries TRBV9 and TRBJ2-3; 8 bases are shared with TRBD2. CDR1 is SGDLS, CDR2 YYNGEE, per germline. The CDR3 contains 14 residues. V was clipped by 7 bases and J by 3 bases; unmatched bases: 7. The CDR3 spells CASAFSGRTDTQYF. CDR3 nucleotides: TGTGCCAGCGCTTTCAGCGGGAGAACAGATACGCAGTATTTT.

Of note for this clonotype: A much larger clonotype is one base distant, so this may be a read error. The V gene is TRBV7-2, the J gene TRBJ2-1; 8 bases line up with TRBD1. This CDR3 contains 17 residues. The V gene's germline CDR1 is SGHTA and CDR2 FQGNSA. CDR3 DNA sequence: TGTGCCAGCAGCTTAGTGGTCTGGACAGGGTCCTACAATAAGCAGTTCTTC. This gives the protein CASSLVVWTGSYNKQFF.

This clonotype has a count of ten or more. The rearrangement joins TRBV29-1 to TRBJ2-6; D is possibly TRBD1 (6 bases). Looked up from germline, CDR1 is SQVTM and CDR2 is ANQGSEA. V was clipped by 6 bases and J by 4 bases, with 16 bases between them. The CDR3 spans 15 residues. The CDR3 is CSVGETGQGANVLTF. The CDR3, as DNA: TGCAGCGTGGGGGAGACAGGTCAGGGGGCCAACGTCCTGACTTTC.

This clonotype was found a few times. The chain couples TRBV4-3 to TRBJ2-7, with D perhaps TRBD1 (5 bases). Germline-derived CDR1 and CDR2 are LGHNA and YSLEER. Trimming cost V 3 bases and J 0 bases, with 12 bases left between them. The CDR3 contains 15 residues. The CDR3 nucleotides read TGCGCCAGCAGCCAGGCGGACACGGGCTCCTACGAGCAGTACTTC. Encoded protein: CASSQADTGSYEQYF.

This clonotype has a handful of counts. This chain connects TRBV10-3 to TRBJ2-5, with 7 nucleotides matching TRBD1. CDR3 length equals 15 residues. CDR1 is ENHRY, CDR2 SYGVKD, per germline. Trimming at V came to 0 bases and at J to 1 base, leaving 2 bases not matched to a gene. The DNA for the CDR3 is TGTGCCATCAGTGAGTCGGACAGGTCCCAAGAGACCCAGTACTTC. Translation gives CAISESDRSQETQYF.

V gene TRBV4-3 combines with J gene TRBJ2-4; no clear D gene. In germline, CDR1 is LGHNA, CDR2 YSLEER. The CDR3 extends over 16 amino acids. Trimming left V 0 bases short and J 3 bases short, with 12 bases between. The CDR3 reads CASSQDRSASKNIQYF. CDR3 coding DNA: TGCGCCAGCAGCCAAGATCGAAGCGCGAGCAAAAACATTCAGTACTTC.

The gene calls are TRBV7-9 and TRBJ1-1, with D possibly matching TRBD1 (6 bases). The CDR3 sequence is 14 residues long. Between the trimmed V and J ends, which lost 7 bases and 6 bases, there was a span of 18 bases. CDR1 and CDR2 (germline): SEHNR, FQNEAQ (reference sequence). The CDR3 region is CASIRTGASSEAFF. The CDR3 region has the DNA TGTGCCAGCATCCGGACGGGGGCGAGTTCTGAAGCTTTCTTT.

There are a few counts of this clonotype. The genes are TRBV7-9 and TRBJ1-1; 7 bases are a match to TRBD1. This CDR3 comprises 14 residues. Germline CDR1 and CDR2: SEHNR and FQNEAQ (reference sequence). The J segment lost 3 bases and the V segment lost 3 bases, leaving 4 bases of the junction unmatched. CDR3 nucleotides: TGTGCCAGCAGCTTGAGGGACAGCCACACTGAAGCTTTCTTT. This codes for CASSLRDSHTEAFF.

This clonotype was detected ten times or more. This chain connects TRBV6-4 to TRBJ2-6, with D possibly being TRBD1 (6 bases). There are 15 residues in the CDR3. The germline V and J ends were trimmed by 2 bases and 2 bases, with 7 bases remaining between them. CDR1 and CDR2 (germline): MRHNA, SNTAGT. CDR3 protein: CASSDEGAGANVLTF. As DNA, the CDR3 is TGTGCCAGCAGTGACGAGGGGGCTGGGGCCAACGTCCTGACTTTC.

The chain recombines TRBV11-2 with TRBJ2-7, with 10 bases lining up with TRBD2. The CDR3 loop spans 15 amino acids. Trimming removed 5 bases from V and 1 base from J; junction bases left unmatched: 5. CDR1 is SGHAT and CDR2 is FQNNGV in the germline V gene. CDR3 in amino acids: CASSDLTSGSYEQYF. In DNA, the CDR3 is TGTGCCAGCAGCGATTTGACTAGCGGGTCCTACGAGCAGTACTTC.

This chain links TRBV13 with TRBJ2-1; D may be TRBD2 (6 bases). CDR1 is PRHDT and CDR2 is FYEKMQ in the germline V gene (reference sequence). The V and J ends lost 5 bases and 8 bases respectively, with 19 bases between them. CDR3 length equals 15 residues. The CDR3 is CASSPLAALWDEQFF. CDR3 DNA sequence: TGTGCCAGCAGCCCTTTAGCGGCCCTCTGGGATGAGCAGTTCTTC.